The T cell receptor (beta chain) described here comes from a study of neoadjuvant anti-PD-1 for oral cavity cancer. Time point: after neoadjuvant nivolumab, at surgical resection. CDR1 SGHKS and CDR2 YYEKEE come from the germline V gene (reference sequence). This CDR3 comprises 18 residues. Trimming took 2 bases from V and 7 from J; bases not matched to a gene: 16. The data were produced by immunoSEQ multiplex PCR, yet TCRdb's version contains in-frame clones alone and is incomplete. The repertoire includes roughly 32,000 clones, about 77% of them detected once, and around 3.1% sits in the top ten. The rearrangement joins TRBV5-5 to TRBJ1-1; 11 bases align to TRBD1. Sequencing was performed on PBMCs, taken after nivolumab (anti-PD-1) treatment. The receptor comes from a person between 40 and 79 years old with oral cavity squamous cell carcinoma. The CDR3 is CASSLTSNWDRGSFEAFF. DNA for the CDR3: TGTGCCAGCAGCTTAACTTCGAATTGGGACAGGGGGTCGTTTGAAGCTTTCTTT.